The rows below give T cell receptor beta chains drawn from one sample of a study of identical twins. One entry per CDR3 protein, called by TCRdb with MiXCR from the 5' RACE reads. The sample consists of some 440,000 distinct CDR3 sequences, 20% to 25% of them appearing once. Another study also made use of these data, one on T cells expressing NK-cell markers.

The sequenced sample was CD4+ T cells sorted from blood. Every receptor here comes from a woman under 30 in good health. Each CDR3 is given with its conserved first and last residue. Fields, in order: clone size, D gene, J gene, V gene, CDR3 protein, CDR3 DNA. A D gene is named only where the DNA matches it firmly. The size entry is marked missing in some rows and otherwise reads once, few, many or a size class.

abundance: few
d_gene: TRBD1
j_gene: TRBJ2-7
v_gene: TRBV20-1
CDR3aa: CGARRDRGWYEQYF
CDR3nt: TGCGGGGCACGCCGGGACAGGGGCTGGTACGAGCAGTACTTC

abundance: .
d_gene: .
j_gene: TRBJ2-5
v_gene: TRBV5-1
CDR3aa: CASSYLYQETQYF
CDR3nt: TGCGCCAGCAGCTACTTGTACCAAGAGACCCAGTACTTC

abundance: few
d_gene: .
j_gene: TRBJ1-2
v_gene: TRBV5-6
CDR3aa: CASSLAGRPDGYTF
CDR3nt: TGTGCCAGCAGCTTGGCAGGGAGACCAGATGGCTACACCTTC

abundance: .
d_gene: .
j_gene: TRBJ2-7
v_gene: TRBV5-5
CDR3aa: CASSLRLIPPYEQYF
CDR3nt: TGTGCCAGCAGCTTGAGGCTTATTCCTCCCTACGAGCAGTACTTC

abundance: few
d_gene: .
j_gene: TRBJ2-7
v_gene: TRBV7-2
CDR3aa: CASSSVTGYYEQYF
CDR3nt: TGTGCCAGCAGCTCCGTGACAGGATACTACGAGCAGTACTTC

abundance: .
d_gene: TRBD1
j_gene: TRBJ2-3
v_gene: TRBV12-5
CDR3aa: CASGPTGPVRTITDTQYF
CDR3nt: TGTGCTAGTGGTCCGACAGGGCCTGTTCGGACGATCACAGATACGCAGTATTTT

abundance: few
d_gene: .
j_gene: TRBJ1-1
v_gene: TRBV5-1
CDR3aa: CASSQLGQKNTEAFF
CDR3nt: TGCGCCAGCAGCCAGCTCGGACAGAAAAACACTGAAGCTTTCTTT

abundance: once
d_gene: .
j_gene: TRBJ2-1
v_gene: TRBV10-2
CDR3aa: CASSDPLGRNDEQFF
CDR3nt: TGCGCCAGCAGTGATCCTTTGGGCAGGAATGATGAGCAGTTCTTC

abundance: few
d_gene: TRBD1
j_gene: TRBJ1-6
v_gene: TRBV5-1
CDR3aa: CASAGQGNSPLHF
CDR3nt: TGCGCCAGCGCCGGACAGGGTAATTCACCCCTCCACTTT

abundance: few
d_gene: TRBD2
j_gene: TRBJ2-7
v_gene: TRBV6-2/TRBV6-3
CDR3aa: CASRVAGASYEQYF
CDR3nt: TGTGCCAGCAGAGTAGCGGGTGCCTCCTACGAGCAGTACTTC

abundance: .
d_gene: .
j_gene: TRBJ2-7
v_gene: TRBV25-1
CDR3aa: CASSVGLTTYEQYF
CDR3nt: TGTGCCAGCAGTGTCGGATTAACAACCTACGAGCAGTACTTC

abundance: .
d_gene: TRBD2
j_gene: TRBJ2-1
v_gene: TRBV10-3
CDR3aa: CAISDSGRALNEQFF
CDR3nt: TGTGCCATCAGTGATAGCGGGAGGGCCCTTAATGAGCAGTTCTTC